This T cell receptor (beta chain) emerged from a study of response to subunit inactivated influenza vaccine. Whole-study results and caveats: The authors offered the suggestion that each seasonal influenza vaccination recruits few new T cells.

In the case of this clonotype: Antigen unknown.

V was pared by 2 bases and J by 5 bases, with 3 bases of the junction left unmatched. Germline V gives CDR1 MNHEY, CDR2 SVGAGI. There are 15 residues in the CDR3. TCRdb re-called the RT-PCR reads through MiXCR, storing one row per CDR3 protein. Of around 320,000 distinct CDR3 sequences detected, over 20% appear once; the ten largest clones hold 9% to 12%. The chain is built from TRBV6-5 and TRBJ2-2, with 9 positions matching TRBD1. The source is a man aged 45 to 75 who received an inactivated influenza vaccine. The sample here was PBMCs from blood, taken about 20 months after vaccination. CDR3 loop: CASSYEQGATGELFF. As DNA, the CDR3 is TGTGCCAGCAGTTACGAACAGGGGGCGACCGGGGAGCTGTTTTTT.